The present T cell receptor (beta chain) was sequenced within a study of blood T cell repertoires in COVID-19. About the research overall: T cells, B-cell-depleted T cells, or PBMCs supplied cDNA or gDNA.

Trimming pared 4 bases from V and 5 bases from J, leaving 11 bases between. There are 13 residues in the CDR3. The germline V gene has CDR1 SNHLY and CDR2 FYNNEI. The participants were between about 18 and 90 years old and came from 24 US areas. Only in-frame clones appear in the TCRdb table, and some are missing; sequencing was by immunoSEQ multiplex PCR. The repertoire holds about 150,000 clones, with just under 85% as singletons. V usage is TRBV2 and J usage is TRBJ2-5; no clear D gene. Sample: PBMCs or T cells enriched from blood (not recorded which). The clonotype was recovered from a woman aged 50 to 60 with acute COVID-19. CDR3 bases: TGTGCCAGCAGTGTCGGCAGGTTGGAGACCCAGTACTTC. Protein product: CASSVGRLETQYF. The whole variable domain, filled in from reference TRBV2 and TRBJ2-5, reads EPEVTQTPSHQVTQMGQEVILRCVPISNHLYFYWYRQILGQKVEFLVSFYNNEISEKSEIFDDQFSVERPDGSNFTLKIRSTKLEDSAMYFCASSVGRLETQYFGPGTRLLVL.